This T cell receptor beta chain was identified in a study of shared clonotypes between healthy human individuals (dated by TCRdb to the early 2020s). At the level of the whole study: The cohort comprised a couple of women and a few men aged 18 to 49 years. For each donor, CD4 naive and CD4 memory were each given three plates, CD8 naive was given two plates, and CD8 memory was given one plate. The study deeply sequenced blood TCR repertoires of five healthy adults to estimate repertoire size and the extent of clonotype sharing between individuals. Different laboratories and diverse techniques were used to prepare libraries and sequence TCR repertoires, to increase sequencing depth and limit assay-specific biases. Leukapheresis yielded between about 0.9 and 9.5 billion PBMCs per donor. Findings and caveats that apply to the study as a whole: The small number of donors limited the genetic and exposure-history diversity represented. Incomplete sequencing was indicated by rarefaction of sorted-subset datasets, despite the large sequencing depth. About 5% of naive CD4, roughly 3.5% of naive CD8, roughly 2.4% of memory CD4, and about 0.4% of memory CD8 clonotypes were shared across several donors. Only blood was sampled, and tissue TCR repertoires likely differ from those in blood. Pairwise subsampling led to the expectation that sequencing depth would affect the degree of clonotype sharing among donors. Clonotypes shared by all four sorted-subset donors showed higher generation probabilities than non-shared clonotypes. Naive subsets generally had larger estimated clonotype richness than memory subsets.

From V the trimming removes 0 bases and from J it removes 5 bases, while the gene matches leave 12 bases of the junction unaccounted for. CDR1 and CDR2 (GTSNPN, SVGIG) derive from the germline V gene (reference sequence). Including cysteine and phenylalanine, the CDR3 has 16 amino acids. Only the CDR3 DNA is retained, 48 bases long and in frame from the first base. This clone was detected once. This clone's antigen is unknown. No much larger clone exists at a distance of one base, and base qualities are not known. The donors were healthy, HIV-negative adults with no recently reported acute infections or vaccinations. Every donor was a Caucasian adult residing in Nashville, Tennessee, USA. CD4+ T cells were enriched by magnetic negative selection, after which naive cells were positively selected on CD45RA and the negative fraction was taken as the memory subset. Blood was collected by leukapheresis, and PBMCs were isolated by Ficoll-Histopaque density gradient centrifugation and then cryopreserved in liquid nitrogen vapor phase. Analytical flow cytometry was used to check the purity and quantity of each magnetically sorted T cell population. Each sorted fraction had its genomic DNA isolated and then quantified by UV absorbance on a Nanodrop 2000c.

Using the deep immunoSEQ assay, TCR CDR3 regions were amplified from genomic DNA by multiplex PCR. For each cell subset, the extracted genomic DNA was distributed evenly across all wells of several immunoSEQ 96-well plates, and each plate served as one replicate. For sorted subsets, approximately 200 ng of genomic DNA, equivalent to about 30,000 T cell genomes, went into each replicate PCR. The purified libraries were quantified using a Qubit 3.0 fluorometer, sized with a Bioanalyzer 2100, and then quantified again using the KAPA Library Quantification kit. Every immunoSEQ 96-well plate was sequenced on a dedicated single-read 150-cycle Illumina NextSeq 550 flow cell. Per the source publication's procedure: Because only junctional sequences without quality scores were contained in the immunoSEQ output, filtering matching that applied to full-length reads could not be performed. To assign V/J genes and CDR3, sequences were annotated against IMGT germline references using PyIR, a Python wrapper for IgBLAST v1.9. Any read was removed if the V/J assignment was weak (E-value above 1e-6), the CDR3 was missing, or the read contained stop codons, out-of-frame junctions, or ambiguous translated residues. V3J clonotypes were defined by identical inferred V gene, J gene, and CDR3 amino acid sequence. Percentage overlap between repertoires was calculated by dividing the number of shared unique clonotypes by the size of the smaller repertoire. RTK rarefaction, the Chao1 estimator, and Recon v2.1 estimates of unobserved clonotypes were used to assess repertoire richness. For all TCRbeta clonotypes obtained by the gDNA method from a few donors, generation probabilities were computed with OLGA. Entries here come from immuneACCESS through TCRdb and include only in-frame sequences with V and J called. Some clones fail to appear in such tables; in the studies checked, an unresolved V gene covers under half of the shortfall, and the cause of the remainder is unknown. From that table come the V and J calls and clone size; the DNA was used to work out D and trimming. The sample yields 2,500,000 or so clones; approximately 92% were counted once. The top ten constitute roughly 0.13% of the sample.

Sequenced: naive CD4+ T cells sorted from blood. The cell subset or site label here, explained by the study, means: CD45RA+ positively selected. Recombination linked TRBV30 to TRBJ2-5, with 7 bases aligning to TRBD1. This sequence originates from a man in his late teens or twenties in good health. Here is the DNA: TGTGCCTGGAGTGTCCCCGACTACGCCAGGGGGGAGACCCAGTACTTC. This is translated as CAWSVPDYARGETQYF.